Sequencing of this TCR beta chain was carried out in a study of blood T cells in healthy people across ages. Findings and caveats of the study: TCR beta diversity per million T cells fell roughly linearly with age. Since the PBMCs were unsorted, naive and antigen-experienced cells could not be conclusively compared.

Caucasian, healthy and from Russia, the donors were aged between about 6 and 90. Germline V CDR1 and CDR2: SGHRS, YFSETQ. CDR3 length: 18 amino acids. V lost 7 bases, J lost 0 bases, and 12 bases stayed unmatched. This clonotype was seen a few times. Its target is unknown. Together with a sample-barcoded 5' primer, a J-beta primer mix was included in a second PCR lasting 7 to 11 cycles. TCRdb re-called the 5' RACE reads through MiXCR, storing one row per CDR3 protein. The sample has 1.8 million or so distinct CDR3 sequences, roughly two fifths seen once; the top ten hold under 25%. The origin of this receptor is a human donor in good health. This chain joins TRBV5-1 and TRBJ2-3; 12 positions agree with TRBD2. The sequenced sample consisted of blood. The CDR3 here is CASCTGTSGSASTDTQYF. The CDR3 DNA sequence: TGCGCCAGCTGTACCGGGACTAGCGGGTCTGCTAGCACAGATACGCAGTATTTT.